This TCR beta chain was profiled in a study of PD-1 blockade in classical Hodgkin lymphoma. Germline-derived CDR1 and CDR2 are KGHSH and LQKENI. The CDR3 is 13 residues long. The trim removed 4 bases at V and 4 bases at J, leaving 3 bases unmatched. Concerning this clone itself: Its target is not known.

Study-wide findings and caveats: Relative to healthy donors, newly diagnosed patients reportedly had lower baseline TCR diversity, which was reported as lower still in relapsed/refractory patients. Unlike CD8+ TCR diversity, which did not rise significantly by C4D1, CD4+ TCR diversity did.

Brentuximab vedotin exposure varied among the patients, all of whom had relapsed after autologous stem cell transplantation. Method: immunoSEQ multiplex PCR; TCRdb's copy keeps in-frame clones and lacks some. Of tens of thousands of clones in the sample, over 70% were seen once. The chain recombines TRBV18 with TRBJ1-1; 7 bases are shared with TRBD1. Specimen: peripheral blood mononuclear cells (PBMCs), collected at baseline. The receptor comes from a human donor with classical Hodgkin lymphoma. CDR3 sequence reads: CASSQTGFTEAFF. In DNA form, the CDR3 reads TGTGCCAGCTCACAGACAGGGTTCACTGAAGCTTTCTTT.